The clone carrying this TCR beta chain has just one count. Its target is not known. This record belongs to a study of cytomegalovirus exposure and HLA in healthy donors. Study-level information: From donors who were HLA-typed, an early data release held approximately 80 million unique TCRs.

Study results and caveats: As was reported, the classifier diagnosed cytomegalovirus status with high specificity and sensitivity.

The primer mix had 60 Vbeta and 13 Jbeta primers. The assay was immunoSEQ multiplex PCR, and TCRdb's table has in-frame clones only and misses some. In the table there are approximately 200,000 clones, over 65% of which are singletons. This CDR3 comprises 14 residues. V trimming: 6 bases; J trimming: 7 bases; junction bases outside the gene matches: 6. Germline CDR1 is SNHLY and CDR2 is FYNNEI. The TCR comes from a man aged 40-55 years in good health and CMV-seronegative. This rearrangement joins TRBV2 to TRBJ1-4; TRBD1 agrees at 9 bases. The sequencing input was PBMCs. This chain's CDR3 is CASSTGGYLEKLFF. The CDR3 DNA sequence: TGTGCCAGCAGCACAGGGGGCTACCTTGAAAAACTGTTTTTT.